This T cell receptor beta chain was documented in a study of PD-L1 blockade in urothelial cancer. Notes on the study in general: Pretreatment blood TCR clonality under the median forecast improved survival.

As to this clone: Its antigen is currently unknown.

The CDR3 is 15 amino acids. Per germline, CDR1 SGDLS and CDR2 YYNGEE. V shed 0 bases and J 4 bases; nucleotides not matched to a gene: 5. Measured with immunoSEQ multiplex PCR; TCRdb has only the in-frame clones, and not every one. The profile covers fewer than 45,000 clones, with around 88% appearing a single time and around 17% taken by the ten largest. The sequencing used PBMCs, collected around atezolizumab (anti-PD-L1) treatment. This TCR came from a man between 60 and 75 years old with urothelial cancer. The chain is built from TRBV9 and TRBJ1-1; 8 bases fit TRBD1. DNA for the CDR3: TGTGCCAGCAGCGTAGGGGGCGACAGGGGCACTGAAGCTTTCTTT. Translation gives CASSVGGDRGTEAFF.